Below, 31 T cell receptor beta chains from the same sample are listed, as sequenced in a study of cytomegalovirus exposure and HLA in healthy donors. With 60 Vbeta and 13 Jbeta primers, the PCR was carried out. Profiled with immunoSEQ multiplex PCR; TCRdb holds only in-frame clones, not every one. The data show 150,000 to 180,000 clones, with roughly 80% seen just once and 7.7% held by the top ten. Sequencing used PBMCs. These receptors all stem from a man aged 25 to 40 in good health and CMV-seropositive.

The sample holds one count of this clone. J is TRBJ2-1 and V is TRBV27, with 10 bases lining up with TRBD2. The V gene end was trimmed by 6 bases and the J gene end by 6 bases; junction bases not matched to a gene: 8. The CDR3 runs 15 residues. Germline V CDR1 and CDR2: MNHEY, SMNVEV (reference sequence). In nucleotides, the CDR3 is TGTGCCAGCAGCCGGACTAGCGGTCCCGCCAATGAGCAGTTCTTC. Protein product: CASSRTSGPANEQFF.

CDR3 nucleotide sequence: TGTGCCTGGAGTGTGGGACTAGCGGGAACGCCCGGGGAGACCCAGTACTTC. As protein: CAWSVGLAGTPGETQYF. The V call is TRBV30, the J call TRBJ2-5, with 13 bases identical to TRBD2. The CDR3 extends over 17 amino acids. V lost 0 bases, J lost 5 bases, and 9 bases stayed unmatched. In germline, CDR1 is GTSNPN, CDR2 SVGIG (reference sequence).

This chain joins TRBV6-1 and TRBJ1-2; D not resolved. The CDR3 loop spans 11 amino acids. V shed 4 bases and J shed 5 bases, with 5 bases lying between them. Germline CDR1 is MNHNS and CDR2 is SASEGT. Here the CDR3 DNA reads TGTGCCAGCAGTGGGCATTATGGCTACACCTTC. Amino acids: CASSGHYGYTF.

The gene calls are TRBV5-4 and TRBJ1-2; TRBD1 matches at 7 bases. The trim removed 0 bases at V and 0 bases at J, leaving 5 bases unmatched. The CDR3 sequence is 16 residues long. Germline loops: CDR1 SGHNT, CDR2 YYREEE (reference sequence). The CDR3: CASSLDRGTTNYGYTF. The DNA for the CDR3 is TGTGCCAGCAGCTTGGACAGGGGTACAACTAACTATGGCTACACCTTC.

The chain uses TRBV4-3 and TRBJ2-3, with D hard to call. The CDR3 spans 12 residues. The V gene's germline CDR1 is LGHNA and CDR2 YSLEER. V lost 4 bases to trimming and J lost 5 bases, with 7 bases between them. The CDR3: CASSLLGDTQYF. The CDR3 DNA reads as TGCGCCAGCAGCCTCCTAGGAGATACGCAGTATTTT.

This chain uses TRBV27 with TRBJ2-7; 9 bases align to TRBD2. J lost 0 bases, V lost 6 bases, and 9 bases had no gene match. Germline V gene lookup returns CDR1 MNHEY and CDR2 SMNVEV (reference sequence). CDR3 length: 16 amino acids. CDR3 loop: CASSLRSGRSSYEQYF. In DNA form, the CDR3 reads TGTGCCAGCAGCCTCCGAAGCGGGAGGAGCTCCTACGAGCAGTACTTC.

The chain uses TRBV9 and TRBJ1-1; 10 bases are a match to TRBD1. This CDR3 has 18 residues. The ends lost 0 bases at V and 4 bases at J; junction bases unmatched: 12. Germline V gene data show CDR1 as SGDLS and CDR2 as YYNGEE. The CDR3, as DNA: TGTGCCAGCAGCGTAGAGGGACAGGGGCCCCGAAGCGGCACTGAAGCTTTCTTT. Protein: CASSVEGQGPRSGTEAFF.

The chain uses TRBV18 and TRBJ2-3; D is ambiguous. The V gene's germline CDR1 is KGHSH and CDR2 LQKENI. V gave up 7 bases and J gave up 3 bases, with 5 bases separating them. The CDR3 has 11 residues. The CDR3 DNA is TGTGCCAGCTTTTCGACAGATACGCAGTATTTT. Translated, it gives CASFSTDTQYF.

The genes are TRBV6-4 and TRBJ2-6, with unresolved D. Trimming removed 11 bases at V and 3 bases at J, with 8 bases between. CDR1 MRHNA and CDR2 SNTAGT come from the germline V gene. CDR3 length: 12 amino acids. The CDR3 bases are TGTGCCTCCCGGAGTGGGGCCAACGTCCTGACTTTC. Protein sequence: CASRSGANVLTF.

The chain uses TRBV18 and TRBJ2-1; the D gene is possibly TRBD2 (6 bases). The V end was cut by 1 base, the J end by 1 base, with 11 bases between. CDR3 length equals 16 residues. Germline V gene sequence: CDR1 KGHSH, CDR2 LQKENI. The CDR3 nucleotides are TGTGCCAGCTCACCACAGTCGGGAGCGTCCTACAATGAGCAGTTCTTC. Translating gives CASSPQSGASYNEQFF.

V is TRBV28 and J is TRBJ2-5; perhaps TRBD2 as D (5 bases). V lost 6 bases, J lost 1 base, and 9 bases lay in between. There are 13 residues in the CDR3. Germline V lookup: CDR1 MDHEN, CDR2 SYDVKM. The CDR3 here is CASSSGSQETQYF. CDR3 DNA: TGTGCCAGCAGCTCGGGGTCCCAAGAGACCCAGTACTTC.

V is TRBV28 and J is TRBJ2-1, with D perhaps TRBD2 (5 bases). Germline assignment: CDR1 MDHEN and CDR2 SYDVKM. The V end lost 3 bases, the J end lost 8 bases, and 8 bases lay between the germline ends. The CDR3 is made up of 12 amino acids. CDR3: CASSFIGDEQFF. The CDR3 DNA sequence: TGTGCCAGCAGTTTTATCGGGGATGAGCAGTTCTTC.

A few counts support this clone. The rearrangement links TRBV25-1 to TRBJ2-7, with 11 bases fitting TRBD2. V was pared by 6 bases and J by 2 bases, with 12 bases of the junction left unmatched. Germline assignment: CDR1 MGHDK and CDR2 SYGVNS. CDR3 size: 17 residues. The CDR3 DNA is TGTGCCAGCAGACAATCCGGGACTAGCGGTCTTGCCTACGAGCAGTACTTC. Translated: CASRQSGTSGLAYEQYF.

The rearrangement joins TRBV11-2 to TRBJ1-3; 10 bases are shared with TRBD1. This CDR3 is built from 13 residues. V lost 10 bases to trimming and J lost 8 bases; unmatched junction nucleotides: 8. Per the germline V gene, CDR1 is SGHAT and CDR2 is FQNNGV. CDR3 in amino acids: CATNRDRGDTIYF. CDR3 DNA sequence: TGTGCCACTAACCGGGACAGGGGTGACACCATATATTTT.

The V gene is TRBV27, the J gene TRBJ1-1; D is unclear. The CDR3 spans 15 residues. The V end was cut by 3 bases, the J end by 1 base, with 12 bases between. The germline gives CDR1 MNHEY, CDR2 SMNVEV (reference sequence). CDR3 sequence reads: CASSFEGIRNTEAFF. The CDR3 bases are TGTGCCAGCAGTTTCGAGGGCATCCGGAACACTGAAGCTTTCTTT.

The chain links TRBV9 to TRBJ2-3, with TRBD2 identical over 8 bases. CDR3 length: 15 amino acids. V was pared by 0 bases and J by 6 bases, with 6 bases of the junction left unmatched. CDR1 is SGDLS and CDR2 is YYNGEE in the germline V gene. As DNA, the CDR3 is TGTGCCAGCAGCGTAGAGGGCGGACTAGCCGATACGCAGTATTTT. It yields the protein CASSVEGGLADTQYF.

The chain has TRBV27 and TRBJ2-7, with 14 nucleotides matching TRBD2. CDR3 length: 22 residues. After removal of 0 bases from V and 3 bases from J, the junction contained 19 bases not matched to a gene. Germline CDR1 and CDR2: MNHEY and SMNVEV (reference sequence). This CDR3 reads CASSLSGLAGATSQRVGYEQYF. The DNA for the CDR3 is TGTGCCAGCAGTTTATCGGGACTAGCGGGAGCAACAAGCCAGCGAGTAGGCTACGAGCAGTACTTC.

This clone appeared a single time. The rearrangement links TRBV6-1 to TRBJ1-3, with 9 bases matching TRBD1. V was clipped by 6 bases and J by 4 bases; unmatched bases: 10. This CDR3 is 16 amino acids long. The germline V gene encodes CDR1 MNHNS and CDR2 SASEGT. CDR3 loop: CASRELLTGGGNTIYF. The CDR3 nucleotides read TGTGCCAGCAGAGAATTACTCACAGGGGGCGGAAACACCATATATTTT.

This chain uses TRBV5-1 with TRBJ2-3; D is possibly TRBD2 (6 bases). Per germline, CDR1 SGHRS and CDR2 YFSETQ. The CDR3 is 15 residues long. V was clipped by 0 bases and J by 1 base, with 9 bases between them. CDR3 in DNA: TGCGCCAGCAGCTTGGGGCCTAGCGGCACAGATACGCAGTATTTT. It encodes CASSLGPSGTDTQYF.

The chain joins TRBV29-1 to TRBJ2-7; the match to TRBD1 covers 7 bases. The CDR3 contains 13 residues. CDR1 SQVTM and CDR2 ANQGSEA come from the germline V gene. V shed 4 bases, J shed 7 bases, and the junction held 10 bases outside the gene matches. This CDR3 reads CSVARGLAGEQYF. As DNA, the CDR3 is TGCAGCGTTGCTAGGGGGCTAGCAGGGGAGCAGTACTTC.

The CDR3 DNA reads TGTGCCAGCTCTCTCTCCTACGAGCAGTACTTC. The encoded protein is CASSLSYEQYF. The chain is built from TRBV18 and TRBJ2-7; no definite D call. V shed 6 bases and J shed 0 bases, with 3 bases lying between them. Germline loops: CDR1 KGHSH, CDR2 LQKENI. The CDR3 length is 11 residues.

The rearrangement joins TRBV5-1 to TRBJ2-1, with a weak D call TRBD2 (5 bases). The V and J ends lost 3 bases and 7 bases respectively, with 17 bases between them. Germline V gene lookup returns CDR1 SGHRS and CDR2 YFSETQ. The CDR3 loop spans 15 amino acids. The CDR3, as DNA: TGCGCCAGCAGCTGGTCCTGGGGAACGGGGAATGAGCAGTTCTTC. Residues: CASSWSWGTGNEQFF.

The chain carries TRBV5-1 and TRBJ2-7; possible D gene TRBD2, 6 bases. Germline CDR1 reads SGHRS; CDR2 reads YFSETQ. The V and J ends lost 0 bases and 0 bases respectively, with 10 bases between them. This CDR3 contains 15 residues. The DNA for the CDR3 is TGCGCCAGCAGCTTGGAGCGGGCTGCCTCCTACGAGCAGTACTTC. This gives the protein CASSLERAASYEQYF.

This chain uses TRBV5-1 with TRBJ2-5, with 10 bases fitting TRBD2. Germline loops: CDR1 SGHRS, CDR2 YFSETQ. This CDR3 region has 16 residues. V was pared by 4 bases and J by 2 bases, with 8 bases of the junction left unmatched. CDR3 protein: CASSGLAGAAQETQYF. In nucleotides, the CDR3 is TGCGCCAGCAGCGGGCTAGCGGGGGCAGCTCAAGAGACCCAGTACTTC.

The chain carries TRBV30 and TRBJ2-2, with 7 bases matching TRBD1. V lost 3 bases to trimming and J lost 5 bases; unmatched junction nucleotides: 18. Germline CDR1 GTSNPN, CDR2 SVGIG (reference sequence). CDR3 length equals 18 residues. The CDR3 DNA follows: TGTGCCTGGAGCCGTCCCCTATTGGGACAGCTGGCTACCGGGGAGCTGTTTTTT. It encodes CAWSRPLLGQLATGELFF.

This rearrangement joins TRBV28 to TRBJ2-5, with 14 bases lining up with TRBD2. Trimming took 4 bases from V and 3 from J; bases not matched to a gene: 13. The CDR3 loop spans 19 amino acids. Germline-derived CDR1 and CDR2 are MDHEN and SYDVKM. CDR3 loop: CASSSPGLAGEHTKETQYF. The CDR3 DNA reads TGTGCCAGCAGTTCCCCGGGACTAGCGGGAGAGCATACAAAAGAGACCCAGTACTTC.

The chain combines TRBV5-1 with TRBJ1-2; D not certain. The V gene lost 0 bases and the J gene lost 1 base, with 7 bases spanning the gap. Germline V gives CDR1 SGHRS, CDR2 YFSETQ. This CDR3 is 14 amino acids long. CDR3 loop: CASSLGFSNYGYTF. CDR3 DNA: TGCGCCAGCAGCTTGGGTTTTAGTAACTATGGCTACACCTTC.

CDR3 DNA sequence: TGTGCCATCAGTGACGGCGAGGACTTGTTAGCCTCTAGCACAGATACGCAGTATTTT. It translates to CAISDGEDLLASSTDTQYF. The chain is built from TRBV10-3 and TRBJ2-3, with a tentative D call TRBD2 (5 bases). The CDR3 is 19 residues long. Germline loops: CDR1 ENHRY, CDR2 SYGVKD. Trimming cost V 3 bases and J 0 bases, with 22 bases left between them.

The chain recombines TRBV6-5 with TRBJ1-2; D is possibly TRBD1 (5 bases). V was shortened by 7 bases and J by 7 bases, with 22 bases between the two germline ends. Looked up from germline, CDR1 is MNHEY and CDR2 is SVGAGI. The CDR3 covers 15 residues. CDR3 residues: CASISPSAGTRGYTF. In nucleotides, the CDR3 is TGTGCCAGCATTTCTCCTTCTGCGGGGACTCGTGGCTACACCTTC.

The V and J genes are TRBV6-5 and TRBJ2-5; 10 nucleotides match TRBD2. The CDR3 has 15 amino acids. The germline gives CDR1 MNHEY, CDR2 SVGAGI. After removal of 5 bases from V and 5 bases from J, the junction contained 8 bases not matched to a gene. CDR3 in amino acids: CASSPQAGGLETQYF. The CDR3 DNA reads TGTGCCAGCAGTCCCCAAGCGGGGGGGCTTGAGACCCAGTACTTC.

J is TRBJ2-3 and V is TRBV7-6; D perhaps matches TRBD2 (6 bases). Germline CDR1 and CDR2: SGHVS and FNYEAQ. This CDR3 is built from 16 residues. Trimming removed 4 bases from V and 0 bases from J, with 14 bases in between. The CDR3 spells CASSSPSGTSTDTQYF. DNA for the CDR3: TGTGCCAGCAGCTCACCCTCCGGGACTAGCACAGATACGCAGTATTTT.